These T cell receptor beta chains were read from a single sample in a study of blood T cell repertoires in COVID-19. Profiling relied on immunoSEQ multiplex PCR, and the TCRdb table lists in-frame clones only, not all of them. The table shows 200,000 or so clones, with over 75% occurring only once. Sequencing was carried out using peripheral blood. The receptors were sampled from a man aged 45-60 years with COVID-19, enrolled during active disease. Each CDR3 is given with its conserved first and last residue. The D gene is left open where the match is weak. Clone size is given for some rows only: seen once, a few or many times, or a class if the clone is expanded.

v_gene	j_gene	d_gene	abundance	CDR3aa	CDR3nt
TRBV3-1/TRBV3-2	TRBJ1-1	.	.	CASSPAGGEAFF	TGTGCCAGCAGCCCTGCGGGGGGTGAAGCTTTCTTT
TRBV4-1	TRBJ2-5	.	.	CASSQIGGQETQYF	TGCGCCAGCAGCCAAATAGGGGGCCAAGAGACCCAGTACTTC
TRBV18	TRBJ2-1	TRBD2	.	CASSPRTSGGENYNEQFF	TGTGCCAGCTCACCAAGGACTAGCGGGGGGGAGAACTACAATGAGCAGTTCTTC
TRBV4-3	TRBJ1-5	.	.	CASSQEARSNQPQHF	TGCGCCAGCAGCCAAGAAGCGCGCAGCAATCAGCCCCAGCATTTT
TRBV10-3	TRBJ2-2	TRBD1	.	CAIMGQVNTGELFF	TGTGCCATCATGGGACAGGTGAACACCGGGGAGCTGTTTTTT
TRBV5-1	TRBJ2-5	TRBD2	.	CASSSSGLAGGGETQYF	TGCGCCAGCAGCTCCTCGGGACTAGCGGGAGGAGGAGAGACCCAGTACTTC
TRBV6-6	TRBJ2-4	.	.	CASSYARLAKNIQYF	TGTGCCAGCAGTTACGCCAGACTAGCCAAAAACATTCAGTACTTC
TRBV5-1	TRBJ2-2	.	few	CASSLTRSNTGELFF	TGCGCCAGCAGCTTGACCCGGTCGAACACCGGGGAGCTGTTTTTT
TRBV9	TRBJ2-7	TRBD1	.	CASSVGQVGEQYF	TGTGCCAGCAGCGTGGGACAGGTAGGGGAGCAGTACTTC
TRBV11-2	TRBJ1-2	.	.	CASSPRPEGYTF	TGTGCCAGCAGCCCCCGCCCGGAGGGCTACACCTTC
TRBV7-8	TRBJ2-1	.	.	CASSPRENEQFF	TGTGCCAGCAGCCCCCGTGAGAATGAGCAGTTCTTC
TRBV9	TRBJ2-7	TRBD2	.	CASSVGPGLAGYEQYF	TGTGCCAGCAGCGTAGGCCCGGGACTAGCGGGGTACGAGCAGTACTTC
TRBV19	TRBJ1-4	TRBD1	.	CASSITPNMGQEKLFF	TGTGCCAGTAGTATTACGCCCAATATGGGACAGGAAAAACTGTTTTTT
TRBV11-2	TRBJ2-2	TRBD1	once	CASSRTGGGSTGELFF	TGTGCCAGCAGCAGAACAGGGGGTGGGTCCACCGGGGAGCTGTTTTTT
TRBV30	TRBJ2-5	TRBD2	.	CAWSDIVLRGETQYF	TGTGCCTGGAGTGACATTGTCCTGCGGGGGGAGACCCAGTACTTC
TRBV2	TRBJ1-2	TRBD1	.	CASVQGAYGYTF	TGTGCCAGCGTACAGGGGGCCTATGGCTACACCTTC
TRBV3-1/TRBV3-2	TRBJ2-5	.	.	CASSQGIQETQYF	TGTGCCAGCAGCCAAGGTATCCAAGAGACCCAGTACTTC
TRBV11-2	TRBJ2-7	TRBD2	few	CASSLLAGMYEQYF	TGTGCCAGCAGCCTGCTAGCGGGAATGTACGAGCAGTACTTC
TRBV4-2	TRBJ2-5	.	.	CASSQDTRGETQYF	TGTGCCAGCAGCCAAGACACTAGAGGGGAGACCCAGTACTTC
TRBV19	TRBJ2-7	.	.	CASSIVVAAPYEQYF	TGTGCCAGTAGTATCGTGGTAGCGGCGCCCTACGAGCAGTACTTC
TRBV29-1	TRBJ2-3	TRBD2	.	CSVAVGTSGTDTQYF	TGCAGCGTTGCGGTGGGGACTAGCGGCACCGATACGCAGTATTTT
TRBV3-1/TRBV3-2	TRBJ1-1	TRBD1	once	CASSLLGTGGSLNTEAFF	TGTGCCAGCAGCCTACTGGGGACAGGGGGTTCCTTGAACACTGAAGCTTTCTTT
TRBV3-1/TRBV3-2	TRBJ2-3	.	.	CATGRDTQYF	TGTGCCACAGGCCGGGATACGCAGTATTTT
TRBV24-1	TRBJ2-4	TRBD1	.	CAVSDRDFQNIQYF	TGTGCCGTCTCGGACAGGGACTTCCAAAACATTCAGTACTTC
TRBV3-1/TRBV3-2	TRBJ2-7	.	.	CASSPEPGLYEQYF	TGTGCCAGCAGCCCGGAGCCAGGGTTGTACGAGCAGTACTTC
TRBV20-1	TRBJ2-7	.	.	CSASDTYEQYF	TGCAGTGCTAGCGACACCTACGAGCAGTACTTC
TRBV6-5	TRBJ2-7	.	.	CASSSPRRPNEQYF	TGTGCCAGCAGTTCCCCCCGGAGGCCCAACGAGCAGTACTTC
TRBV5-8	TRBJ1-2	TRBD1	.	CASSWGTVDRGTYGYTF	TGTGCCAGCAGCTGGGGTACTGTGGACAGGGGGACCTATGGCTACACCTTC
TRBV5-8	TRBJ2-7	.	.	CASSLAGSSYEQYF	TGTGCCAGCAGCTTGGCAGGCTCAAGCTACGAGCAGTACTTC
TRBV6-2/TRBV6-3	TRBJ2-2	.	.	CASSYEGANTGELFF	TGTGCCAGCAGTTACGAAGGGGCGAACACCGGGGAGCTGTTTTTT
TRBV30	TRBJ1-3	TRBD1	.	CAWKRQGAIRNTIYF	TGTGCCTGGAAGAGACAGGGGGCCATTAGAAACACCATATATTTT
TRBV27	TRBJ2-7	TRBD1	.	CASSTDRDAYEQYF	TGTGCCAGCAGTACGGACAGGGACGCCTACGAGCAGTACTTC
TRBV20-1	TRBJ2-5	.	.	CSASVLASGQETQYF	TGCAGTGCTAGTGTCCTGGCTAGTGGGCAAGAGACCCAGTACTTC
TRBV6-5	TRBJ2-7	TRBD1	few	CASRQDRGSSYEQYF	TGTGCCAGCAGACAAGACAGGGGTAGTTCCTACGAGCAGTACTTC
TRBV4-1	TRBJ1-1	.	.	CASSGPLRNTEAFF	TGCGCCAGCAGTGGGCCCTTGAGGAACACTGAAGCTTTCTTT
TRBV7-8	TRBJ2-4	.	.	CASSLGLAKNIQYF	TGTGCCAGCAGCTTAGGACTAGCCAAAAACATTCAGTACTTC
TRBV7-6	TRBJ1-2	TRBD1	.	CASSRDRFYGYTF	TGTGCCAGCAGCCGGGACAGGTTCTATGGCTACACCTTC
TRBV15	TRBJ2-3	.	.	CATSRNVDTDTQYF	TGTGCCACCAGCAGAAACGTAGACACAGATACGCAGTATTTT
TRBV13	TRBJ1-2	TRBD1	.	CASSSGQAVPGYGYTF	TGTGCCAGCAGCTCGGGACAGGCGGTTCCGGGATATGGCTACACCTTC
TRBV2	TRBJ2-7	TRBD1	.	CASTPQGAREEQYF	TGTGCCAGCACCCCCCAGGGGGCAAGGGAGGAGCAGTACTTC
TRBV6-5	TRBJ1-6	.	.	CASRGGQTNNSPLHF	TGTGCCAGCCGAGGAGGACAGACCAATAATTCACCCCTCCACTTT
TRBV4-1	TRBJ1-2	TRBD1	.	CASSQDRTGGNYGYTF	TGCGCCAGCAGCCAAGATCGTACAGGGGGGAACTATGGCTACACCTTC
TRBV7-9	TRBJ2-2	TRBD1	.	CASSWGQYTGELFF	TGTGCCAGCAGCTGGGGACAGTACACCGGGGAGCTGTTTTTT
TRBV5-6	TRBJ2-1	.	.	CASSFGQAGEQFF	TGTGCCAGCAGCTTTGGACAGGCGGGAGAGCAGTTCTTC
TRBV14	TRBJ2-1	TRBD1	.	CASSQRTGLYNEQFF	TGTGCCAGCAGCCAACGGACAGGGCTGTACAATGAGCAGTTCTTC
TRBV2	TRBJ2-1	TRBD2	once	CASTERLAGGGEQFF	TGTGCCAGCACTGAACGTCTAGCGGGAGGGGGTGAGCAGTTCTTC
TRBV7-2	TRBJ1-5	TRBD1	.	CASSSRQGGGQPQHF	TGTGCCAGCAGCTCACGACAGGGGGGAGGACAGCCCCAGCATTTT
TRBV4-1	TRBJ1-4	TRBD1	.	CASSHTTGGSEKLFF	TGCGCCAGCAGCCACACGACAGGGGGCAGCGAAAAACTGTTTTTT